This TCR beta chain emerged from a study of vaccination effects on CD4 cells after COVID-19. Assay used: immunoSEQ multiplex PCR; TCRdb lists only in-frame clones, some missing. The table records tens of thousands of clones, about 73% of them present only once. Concerning this clone: Its antigen is still unknown.

A roughly ten-day culture period preceded the isolation of CD4+ T cells. Germline V gene data show CDR1 as MGHRA and CDR2 as YSYEKL. The CDR3 contains 15 residues. After removal of 4 bases from V and 3 bases from J, the junction contained 9 bases not matched to a gene. The TCR originated in a human donor who received a COVID-19 vaccine. Sequenced here: CD4+ T cells from PBMCs cultured without peptide, sampled before COVID-19 vaccination. The chain recombines TRBV4-1 with TRBJ2-7; 7 nucleotides agree with TRBD1. CDR3 nucleotides: TGCGCCAGCAGCCCCGGGACAGTGGACTTCTACGAGCAGTACTTC. Encoded protein: CASSPGTVDFYEQYF.